Following are 20 T cell receptor beta chains from one sample sequenced in a study of shared clonotypes between healthy human individuals. Clones were sequenced by immunoSEQ multiplex PCR, and TCRdb holds only the in-frame ones, with some missing. Here the sample spans 2 million to 3 million clones, more than 85% being singletons. Sequences were obtained from naive CD4+ T cells from PBMCs. Subset given: CD45RA+ positively selected. The receptors shown here come from a young man in good health. Some clones in this sample may be carry-over from other donors' samples.

This rearrangement joins TRBV5-6 to TRBJ2-1; TRBD2 matches 12 bases. CDR1 and CDR2 from the germline V gene are SGHDT and YYEEEE. CDR3 length: 19 residues. With 2 bases clipped from V and 4 bases from J, the junction kept 13 bases outside the gene matches. The CDR3, as DNA: TGTGCCAGCAGCTTATCGACTAGCGGGAGCTGGTACTCGTACAATGAGCAGTTCTTC. Residues: CASSLSTSGSWYSYNEQFF.

V usage is TRBV29-1 and J usage is TRBJ2-2; maybe TRBD2 (6 bases). This CDR3 is 15 amino acids long. Germline V gene lookup returns CDR1 SQVTM and CDR2 ANQGSEA. V dropped 7 bases and J dropped 2 bases, with 17 bases sitting between them. The CDR3 DNA reads as TGCAGCGCTGCGGGAAATGGACCCAACACCGGGGAGCTGTTTTTT. Translated, it gives CSAAGNGPNTGELFF.

The chain couples TRBV7-2 to TRBJ2-2; 14 bases fit TRBD2. Looked up from germline, CDR1 is SGHTA and CDR2 is FQGNSA. This CDR3 has 17 residues. Trimming at V came to 6 bases and at J to 5 bases, leaving 8 bases not matched to a gene. The CDR3: CASRPPGLAGVTGELFF. The CDR3 coding sequence is TGTGCCAGCAGGCCCCCGGGACTAGCGGGAGTTACCGGGGAGCTGTTTTTT.

The sample holds a few counts of this clone. V usage is TRBV4-1 and J usage is TRBJ1-3; D not resolved. The CDR3 is 14 residues long. Germline V gene sequence: CDR1 MGHRA, CDR2 YSYEKL. V lost 2 bases, J lost 4 bases, and 9 bases lay in between. The CDR3 coding sequence is TGCGCCAGCAGCCAAATCCCCGGGGGAAACACCATATATTTT. Translation: CASSQIPGGNTIYF.

Points on this clone: Different DNA sequences within this sample yield the same CDR3. This chain uses TRBV11-3 with TRBJ2-7; D is possibly TRBD1 (5 bases). CDR1 and CDR2 (germline): SGHNT, YENEEA. This CDR3 contains 14 residues. Trimming cost V 4 bases and J 3 bases, with 13 bases left between them. CDR3 in amino acids: CASSSGQGSYEQYF. The CDR3 DNA reads as TGTGCCAGCAGCTCCGGTCAGGGTAGCTACGAGCAGTACTTC. Full variable domain (rest looked up from reference TRBV11-3 and TRBJ2-7): EAGVVQSPRYKIIEKKQPVAFWCNPISGHNTLYWYLQNLGQGPELLIRYENEEAVDDSQLPKDRFSAERLKGVDSTLKIQPAELGDSAVYLCASSSGQGSYEQYFGPGTRLTVT.

The chain uses TRBV15 and TRBJ1-4, with D maybe TRBD1 (6 bases). The germline V and J ends were trimmed by 0 bases and 10 bases, with 15 bases remaining between them. The CDR3 is 15 amino acids. The germline V gene encodes CDR1 LNHNV and CDR2 YYDKDF (reference sequence). The CDR3 nucleotides are TGTGCCACCAGCAGAGAATGGGGGCGAGATGGAAAACTGTTTTTT. Its translation: CATSREWGRDGKLFF.

J is TRBJ1-2 and V is TRBV4-2; D is unresolved. The germline V and J ends were trimmed by 2 bases and 3 bases, with 16 bases remaining between them. The CDR3 is made up of 16 amino acids. Germline CDR1 is LGHNA and CDR2 is YNFKEQ. This chain's CDR3 is CASSQIAGRQDYGYTF. The DNA for the CDR3 is TGTGCCAGCAGCCAAATAGCGGGTAGGCAAGACTATGGCTACACCTTC.

This clone was detected once. The chain has TRBV6-5 and TRBJ1-2, with 11 positions matching TRBD1. J lost 4 bases, V lost 5 bases, and 6 bases had no gene match. This CDR3 has 15 amino acids. The germline CDR1 and CDR2 sequences are MNHEY and SVGAGI. As DNA, the CDR3 is TGTGCCAGCAGTCGATCCGGACAGGGGGCCTATGGCTACACCTTC. This translates into CASSRSGQGAYGYTF.

The CDR3 nucleotides are TGCGCCAGCAGCCCCGGGGGAGAAGGCACCGGGGAGCTGTTTTTT. It codes for CASSPGGEGTGELFF. The gene calls are TRBV5-1 and TRBJ2-2, with D maybe TRBD2 (6 bases). Germline lookup yields CDR1 SGHRS and CDR2 YFSETQ. Trimming shortened V by 4 bases and J by 4 bases, and 14 bases separated the two germline ends. The CDR3 loop spans 15 amino acids.

The rearrangement links TRBV7-2 to TRBJ2-5; 8 bases line up with TRBD2. The CDR3 consists of 17 residues. V lost 5 bases to trimming and J lost 1 base; unmatched junction nucleotides: 12. CDR1 SGHTA and CDR2 FQGNSA come from the germline V gene. CDR3 coding DNA: TGTGCCAGCAGCCCGGGACGGGCTAGCGGGCCCCAAGAGACCCAGTACTTC. It encodes CASSPGRASGPQETQYF.

The chain combines TRBV11-2 with TRBJ2-5; a possible D gene is TRBD2 (5 bases). This CDR3 comprises 15 residues. The V and J ends lost 2 bases and 2 bases respectively, with 12 bases between them. From germline, CDR1 is SGHAT and CDR2 FQNNGV. The DNA for the CDR3 is TGTGCCAGCAGCTTACTCCCGGGGTTGCAAGAGACCCAGTACTTC. This translates into CASSLLPGLQETQYF.

The chain recombines TRBV6-5 with TRBJ2-7; TRBD1 or TRBD2 may be the D gene (5 bases each). Germline V CDR1 and CDR2: MNHEY, SVGAGI. Trimming cost V 6 bases and J 2 bases, with 17 bases left between them. CDR3 length: 15 residues. In nucleotides, the CDR3 is TGTGCCAGCAGGTATCAGGGACGAGGGCCCTACGAGCAGTACTTC. Protein sequence: CASRYQGRGPYEQYF.

The CDR3 DNA follows: TGTGCCAGCAAATACTCGACGAACACCGGGGAGCTGTTTTTT. Its protein is CASKYSTNTGELFF. The chain combines TRBV6-1 with TRBJ2-2; D unclear. The V end lost 7 bases, the J end lost 0 bases, and 9 bases lay between the germline ends. CDR3 length: 14 amino acids. CDR1 and CDR2 from the germline V gene are MNHNS and SASEGT.

The chain links TRBV11-2 to TRBJ2-3; TRBD2 matches at 9 bases. Losses at the gene ends were 1 base for V and 0 bases for J; bases not matched to a gene: 8. Germline CDR1 and CDR2: SGHAT and FQNNGV. The CDR3 runs to 18 residues. The CDR3 loop is CASSLAPETSGSTDTQYF. The CDR3 nucleotides are TGTGCCAGCAGCTTAGCCCCCGAGACTAGCGGTAGCACAGATACGCAGTATTTT.

This clone was picked up one time. The chain employs TRBV6-1 and TRBJ2-7, with D unresolved. V dropped 5 bases and J dropped 3 bases, with 14 bases sitting between them. Per the germline V gene, CDR1 is MNHNS and CDR2 is SASEGT. This CDR3 spans 14 amino acids. This chain's CDR3 is CASSLTGFDYEQYF. In nucleotides, the CDR3 is TGTGCCAGCAGTCTGACGGGTTTTGACTACGAGCAGTACTTC.

This chain uses TRBV5-1 with TRBJ1-1; D is ambiguous. The CDR3 sequence is 14 residues long. Deletions cut 2 bases from V and 3 bases from J, with 11 bases between. Germline assignment: CDR1 SGHRS and CDR2 YFSETQ. CDR3 coding DNA: TGCGCCAGCAGCTTAAGCGGTGTCGACACTGAAGCTTTCTTT. This sequence encodes CASSLSGVDTEAFF.

The chain links TRBV5-6 to TRBJ1-1, with TRBD1 as a possible D gene (5 bases). CDR3 length equals 14 residues. Trimming removed 0 bases from V and 1 base from J, with 7 bases in between. Germline lookup yields CDR1 SGHDT and CDR2 YYEEEE. The CDR3 region has the DNA TGTGCCAGCAGCTTGGCCCAGGGGAACACTGAAGCTTTCTTT. It codes for CASSLAQGNTEAFF.

A word on this clone: Within the sample, other DNA sequences also encode this same CDR3. This chain links TRBV7-8 with TRBJ1-3; the D gene is possibly TRBD1 (5 bases). Looked up from germline, CDR1 is SGHVS and CDR2 is FQNEAQ. Trimming stripped 0 bases from V and 2 bases from J, with 8 bases between. The CDR3 totals 15 residues. The CDR3, as DNA: TGTGCCAGCAGCTTAGCAGGGGTTCCTGGAAACACCATATATTTT. Protein product: CASSLAGVPGNTIYF.

This clone came up once. The chain combines TRBV5-8 with TRBJ1-5; 7 bases align to TRBD1. Germline trimming cut 4 bases from V and 7 bases from J; bases unmatched to any gene: 11. CDR3 length equals 15 residues. In germline, CDR1 is SGHTS, CDR2 YDEGEE. The CDR3 bases are TGTGCCAGCAGCCAGGTGCAGGGGGTGTCCCAGCCCCAGCATTTT. It is translated as CASSQVQGVSQPQHF. Full variable domain (rest looked up from reference TRBV5-8 and TRBJ1-5): EAGVTQSPTHLIKTRGQQATLRCSPISGHTSVYWYQQALGLGLQFLLWYDEGEERNRGNFPPRFSGRQFPNYSSELNVNALELEDSALYLCASSQVQGVSQPQHFGDGTRLSIL.

The chain combines TRBV9 with TRBJ1-1; no firm D call. The CDR3 consists of 14 residues. The V end lost 4 bases, the J end lost 1 base, and 11 bases lay between the germline ends. Germline V gene data show CDR1 as SGDLS and CDR2 as YYNGEE. The CDR3 loop is CASSPGGRNTEAFF. DNA of the CDR3: TGTGCCAGCAGCCCAGGTGGACGGAACACTGAAGCTTTCTTT.